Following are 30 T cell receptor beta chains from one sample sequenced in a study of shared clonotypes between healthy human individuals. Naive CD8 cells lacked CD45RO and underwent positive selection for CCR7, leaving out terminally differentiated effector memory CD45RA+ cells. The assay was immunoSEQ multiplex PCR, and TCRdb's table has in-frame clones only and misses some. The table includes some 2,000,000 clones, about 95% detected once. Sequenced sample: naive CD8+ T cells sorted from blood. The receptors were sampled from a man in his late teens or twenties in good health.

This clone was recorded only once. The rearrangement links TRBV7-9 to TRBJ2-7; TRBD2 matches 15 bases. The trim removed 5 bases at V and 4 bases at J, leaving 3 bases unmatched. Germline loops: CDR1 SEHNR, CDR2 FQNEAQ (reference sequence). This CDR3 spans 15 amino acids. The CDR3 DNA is TGTGCCAGCAGCGGACTAGCGGGAGGGGTGTACGAGCAGTACTTC. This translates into CASSGLAGGVYEQYF.

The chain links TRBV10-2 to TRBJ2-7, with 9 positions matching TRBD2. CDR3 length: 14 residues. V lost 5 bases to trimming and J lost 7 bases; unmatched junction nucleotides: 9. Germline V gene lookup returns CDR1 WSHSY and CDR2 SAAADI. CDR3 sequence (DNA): TGCGCCAGCAGTTATAGCGGGGGTTCGGGAGAGCAGTACTTC. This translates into CASSYSGGSGEQYF.

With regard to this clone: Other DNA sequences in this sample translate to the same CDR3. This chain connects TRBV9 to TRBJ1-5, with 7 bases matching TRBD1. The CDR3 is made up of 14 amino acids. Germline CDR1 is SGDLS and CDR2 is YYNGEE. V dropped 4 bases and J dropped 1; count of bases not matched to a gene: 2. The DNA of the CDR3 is TGTGCCAGCAGCTCGGGACAGAGCAATCAGCCCCAGCATTTT. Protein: CASSSGQSNQPQHF.

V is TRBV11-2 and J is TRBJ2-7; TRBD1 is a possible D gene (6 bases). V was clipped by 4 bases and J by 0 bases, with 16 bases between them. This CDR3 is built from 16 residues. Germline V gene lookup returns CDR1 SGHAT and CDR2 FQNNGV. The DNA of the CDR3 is TGTGCCAGCAGCTCAGGGGTCGAGGGCAGCTCCTACGAGCAGTACTTC. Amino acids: CASSSGVEGSSYEQYF.

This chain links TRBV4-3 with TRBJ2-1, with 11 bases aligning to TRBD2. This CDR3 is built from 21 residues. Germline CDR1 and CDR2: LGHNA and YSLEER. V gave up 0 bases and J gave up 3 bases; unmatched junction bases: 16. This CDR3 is CASSQDLGWAGTSGIYNEQFF. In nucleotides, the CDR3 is TGCGCCAGCAGCCAAGATTTGGGGTGGGCGGGGACTAGCGGTATCTACAATGAGCAGTTCTTC.

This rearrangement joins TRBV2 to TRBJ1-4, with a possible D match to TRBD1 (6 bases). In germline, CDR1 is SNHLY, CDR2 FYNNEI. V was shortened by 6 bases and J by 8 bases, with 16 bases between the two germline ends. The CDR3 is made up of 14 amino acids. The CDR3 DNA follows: TGTGCCAGCAGCATACAGGGAGGAGGGGAAAAACTGTTTTTT. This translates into CASSIQGGGEKLFF. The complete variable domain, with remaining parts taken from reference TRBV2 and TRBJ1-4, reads EPEVTQTPSHQVTQMGQEVILRCVPISNHLYFYWYRQILGQKVEFLVSFYNNEISEKSEIFDDQFSVERPDGSNFTLKIRSTKLEDSAMYFCASSIQGGGEKLFFGSGTQLSVL.

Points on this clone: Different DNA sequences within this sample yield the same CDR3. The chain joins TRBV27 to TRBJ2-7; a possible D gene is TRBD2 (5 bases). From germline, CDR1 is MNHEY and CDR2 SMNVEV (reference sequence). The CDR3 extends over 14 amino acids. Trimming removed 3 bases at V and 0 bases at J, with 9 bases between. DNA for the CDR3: TGTGCCAGCAGTTTGATAGGGAGCTCCTACGAGCAGTACTTC. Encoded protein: CASSLIGSSYEQYF.

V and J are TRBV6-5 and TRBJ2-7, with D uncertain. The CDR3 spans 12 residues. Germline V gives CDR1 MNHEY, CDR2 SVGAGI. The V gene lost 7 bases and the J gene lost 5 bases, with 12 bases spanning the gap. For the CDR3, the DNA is TGTGCCAGCAAAACAACCCTCCACGAGCAGTACTTC. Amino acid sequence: CASKTTLHEQYF.

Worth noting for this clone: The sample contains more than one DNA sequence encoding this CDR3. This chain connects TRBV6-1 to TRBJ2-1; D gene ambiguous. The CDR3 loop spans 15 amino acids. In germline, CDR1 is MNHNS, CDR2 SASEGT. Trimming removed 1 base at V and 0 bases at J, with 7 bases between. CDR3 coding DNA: TGTGCCAGCAGTGAAGAAACAAGCTCCTACAATGAGCAGTTCTTC. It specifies CASSEETSSYNEQFF.

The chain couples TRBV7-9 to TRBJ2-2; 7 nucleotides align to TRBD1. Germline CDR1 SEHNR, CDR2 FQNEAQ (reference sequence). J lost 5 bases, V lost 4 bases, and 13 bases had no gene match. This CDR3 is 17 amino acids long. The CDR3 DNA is TGTGCCAGCAGCTCCCCTGCAAGGGGGCGGCATACCGGGGAGCTGTTTTTT. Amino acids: CASSSPARGRHTGELFF.

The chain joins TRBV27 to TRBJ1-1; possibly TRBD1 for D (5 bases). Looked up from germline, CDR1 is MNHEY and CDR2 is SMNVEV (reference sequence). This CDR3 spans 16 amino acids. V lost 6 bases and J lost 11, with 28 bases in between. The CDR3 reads CASSPSSGLFQFRAFF. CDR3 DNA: TGTGCCAGCAGCCCTAGTTCGGGACTCTTTCAATTTCGGGCTTTCTTT.

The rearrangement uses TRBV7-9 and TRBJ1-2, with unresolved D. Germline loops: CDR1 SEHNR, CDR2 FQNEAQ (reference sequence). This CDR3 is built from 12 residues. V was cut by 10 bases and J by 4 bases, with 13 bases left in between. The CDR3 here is CAILQSGYGYTF. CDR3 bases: TGTGCCATCCTCCAGTCAGGCTATGGCTACACCTTC. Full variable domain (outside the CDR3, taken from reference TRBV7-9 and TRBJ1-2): DTGVSQNPRHKITKRGQNVTFRCDPISEHNRLYWYRQTLGQGPEFLTYFQNEAQLEKSRLLSDRFSAERPKGSFSTLEIQRTEQGDSAMYLCAILQSGYGYTFGSGTRLTVV.

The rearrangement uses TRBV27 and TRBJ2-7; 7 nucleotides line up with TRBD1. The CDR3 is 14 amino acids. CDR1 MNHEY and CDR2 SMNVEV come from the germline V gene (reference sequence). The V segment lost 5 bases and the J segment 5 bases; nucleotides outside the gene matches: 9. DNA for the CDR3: TGTGCCAGCAGTAACCGACAGGGTTCGAACGAGCAGTACTTC. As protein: CASSNRQGSNEQYF.

The CDR3: CASSSRGDVAEAFF. CDR3 nucleotides: TGTGCCAGCAGTTCTCGGGGGGACGTCGCTGAAGCTTTCTTT. The rearrangement uses TRBV6-5 and TRBJ1-1; maybe TRBD1 (5 bases). The length of the CDR3 is 14 residues. Germline CDR1 is MNHEY and CDR2 is SVGAGI. Between the trimmed V and J ends, which lost 4 bases and 6 bases, there was a span of 15 bases.

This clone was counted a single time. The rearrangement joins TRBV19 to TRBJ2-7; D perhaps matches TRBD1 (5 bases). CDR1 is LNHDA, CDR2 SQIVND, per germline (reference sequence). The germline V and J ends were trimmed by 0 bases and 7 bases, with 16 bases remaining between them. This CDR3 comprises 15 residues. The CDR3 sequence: CASSIEYQGGWEQYF. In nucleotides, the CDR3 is TGTGCCAGTAGTATAGAATACCAGGGCGGATGGGAGCAGTACTTC.

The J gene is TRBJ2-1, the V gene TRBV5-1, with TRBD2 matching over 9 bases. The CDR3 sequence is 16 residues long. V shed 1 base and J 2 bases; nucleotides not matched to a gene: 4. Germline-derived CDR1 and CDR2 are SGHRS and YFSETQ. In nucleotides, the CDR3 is TGCGCCAGCAGCTTGTGGGCTAGCGGGACCTACAATGAGCAGTTCTTC. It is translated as CASSLWASGTYNEQFF.

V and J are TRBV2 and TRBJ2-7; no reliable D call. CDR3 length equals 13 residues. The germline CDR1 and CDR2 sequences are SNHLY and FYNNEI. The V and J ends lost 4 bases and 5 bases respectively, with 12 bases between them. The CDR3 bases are TGTGCCAGCAGTGGAATCCTTTGGAACGAGCAGTACTTC. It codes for CASSGILWNEQYF. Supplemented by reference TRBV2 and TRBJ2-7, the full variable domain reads EPEVTQTPSHQVTQMGQEVILRCVPISNHLYFYWYRQILGQKVEFLVSFYNNEISEKSEIFDDQFSVERPDGSNFTLKIRSTKLEDSAMYFCASSGILWNEQYFGPGTRLTVT.

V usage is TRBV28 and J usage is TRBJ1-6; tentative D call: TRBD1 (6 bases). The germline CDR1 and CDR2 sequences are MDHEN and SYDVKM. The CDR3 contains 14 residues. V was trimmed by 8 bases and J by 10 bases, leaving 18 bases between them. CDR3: CASGFRGGGSPLHF. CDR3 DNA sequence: TGTGCCAGCGGCTTCCGAGGGGGAGGATCACCCCTCCACTTT.

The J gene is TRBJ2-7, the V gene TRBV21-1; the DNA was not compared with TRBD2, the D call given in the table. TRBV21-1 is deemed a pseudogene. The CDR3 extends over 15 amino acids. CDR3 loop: CASGPRLAISYEQYF. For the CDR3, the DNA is TGTGCCAGCGGTCCCCGGCTAGCCATCTCCTACGAGCAGTACTTC.

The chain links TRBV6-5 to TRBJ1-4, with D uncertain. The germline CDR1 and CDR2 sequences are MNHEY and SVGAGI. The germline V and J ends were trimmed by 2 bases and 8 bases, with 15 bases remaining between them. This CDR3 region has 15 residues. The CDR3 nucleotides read TGTGCCAGCAGTTACGTTGGGAAGCGACACGAAAAACTGTTTTTT. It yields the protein CASSYVGKRHEKLFF.

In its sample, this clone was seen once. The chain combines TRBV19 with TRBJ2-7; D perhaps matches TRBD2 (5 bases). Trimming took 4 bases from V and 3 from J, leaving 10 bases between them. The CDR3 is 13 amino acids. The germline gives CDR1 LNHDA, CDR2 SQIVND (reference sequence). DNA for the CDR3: TGTGCCAGTAGTAACCGGGGAAACTACGAGCAGTACTTC. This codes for CASSNRGNYEQYF.

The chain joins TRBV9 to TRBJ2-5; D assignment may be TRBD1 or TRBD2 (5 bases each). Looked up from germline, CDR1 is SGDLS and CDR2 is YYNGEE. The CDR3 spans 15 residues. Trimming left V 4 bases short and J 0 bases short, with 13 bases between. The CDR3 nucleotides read TGTGCCAGCAGCCCGACAGCGGCGTACCAAGAGACCCAGTACTTC. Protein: CASSPTAAYQETQYF.

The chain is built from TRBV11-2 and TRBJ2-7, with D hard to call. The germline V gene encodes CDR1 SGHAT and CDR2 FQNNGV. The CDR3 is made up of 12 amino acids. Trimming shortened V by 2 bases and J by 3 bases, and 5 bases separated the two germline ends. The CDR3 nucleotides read TGTGCCAGCAGCTTAAGATTCTACGAGCAGTACTTC. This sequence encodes CASSLRFYEQYF. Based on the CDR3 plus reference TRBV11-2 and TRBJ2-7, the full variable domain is EAGVAQSPRYKIIEKRQSVAFWCNPISGHATLYWYQQILGQGPKLLIQFQNNGVVDDSQLPKDRFSAERLKGVDSTLKIQPAKLEDSAVYLCASSLRFYEQYFGPGTRLTVT.

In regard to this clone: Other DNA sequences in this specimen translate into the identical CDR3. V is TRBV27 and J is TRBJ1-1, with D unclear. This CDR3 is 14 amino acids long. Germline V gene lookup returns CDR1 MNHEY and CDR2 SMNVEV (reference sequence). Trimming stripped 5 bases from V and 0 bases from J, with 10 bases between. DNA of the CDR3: TGTGCCAGCAGTCCTCGCGGGTTGAACACTGAAGCTTTCTTT. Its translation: CASSPRGLNTEAFF.

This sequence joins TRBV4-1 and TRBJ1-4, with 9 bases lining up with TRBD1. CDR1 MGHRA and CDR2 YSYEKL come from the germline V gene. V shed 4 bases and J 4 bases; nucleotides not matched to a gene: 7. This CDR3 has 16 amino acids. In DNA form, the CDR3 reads TGCGCCAGCAGCCCGGGACAGGGATTTCGTAATGAAAAACTGTTTTTT. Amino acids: CASSPGQGFRNEKLFF.

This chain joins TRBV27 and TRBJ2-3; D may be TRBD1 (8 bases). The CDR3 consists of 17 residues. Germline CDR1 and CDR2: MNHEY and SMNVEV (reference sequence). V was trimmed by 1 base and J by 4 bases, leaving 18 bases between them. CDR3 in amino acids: CASSLLVTGEGPDTQYF. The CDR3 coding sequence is TGTGCCAGCAGTTTATTGGTGACAGGGGAGGGACCAGATACGCAGTATTTT.

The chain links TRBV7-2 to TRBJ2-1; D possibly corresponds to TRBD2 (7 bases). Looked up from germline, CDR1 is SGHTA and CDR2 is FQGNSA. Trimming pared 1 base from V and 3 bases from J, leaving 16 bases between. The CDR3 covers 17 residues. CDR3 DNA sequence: TGTGCCAGCAGCTTAGAAGGGGGGACTACTGTCTACAATGAGCAGTTCTTC. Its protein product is CASSLEGGTTVYNEQFF. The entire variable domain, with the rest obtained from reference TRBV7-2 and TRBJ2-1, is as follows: GAGVSQSPSNKVTEKGKDVELRCDPISGHTALYWYRQSLGQGLEFLIYFQGNSAPDKSGLPSDRFSAERTGGSVSTLTIQRTQQEDSAVYLCASSLEGGTTVYNEQFFGPGTRLTVL.

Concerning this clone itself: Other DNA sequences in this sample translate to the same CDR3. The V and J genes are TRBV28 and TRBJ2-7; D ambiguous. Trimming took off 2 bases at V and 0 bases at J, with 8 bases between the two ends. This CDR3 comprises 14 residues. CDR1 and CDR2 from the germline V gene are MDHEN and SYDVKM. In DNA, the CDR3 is TGTGCCAGCAGTTTAGGGCAGATCTCCTACGAGCAGTACTTC. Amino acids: CASSLGQISYEQYF.

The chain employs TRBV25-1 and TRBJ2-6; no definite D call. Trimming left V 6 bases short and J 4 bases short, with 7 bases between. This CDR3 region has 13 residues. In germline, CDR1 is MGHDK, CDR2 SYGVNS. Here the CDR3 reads CASSELGANVLTF. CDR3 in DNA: TGTGCCAGCAGCGAGCTGGGGGCCAACGTCCTGACTTTC. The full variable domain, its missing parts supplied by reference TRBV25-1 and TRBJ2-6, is EADIYQTPRYLVIGTGKKITLECSQTMGHDKMYWYQQDPGMELHLIHYSYGVNSTEKGDLSSESTVSRIRTEHFPLTLESARPSHTSQYLCASSELGANVLTFGAGSRLTVL.

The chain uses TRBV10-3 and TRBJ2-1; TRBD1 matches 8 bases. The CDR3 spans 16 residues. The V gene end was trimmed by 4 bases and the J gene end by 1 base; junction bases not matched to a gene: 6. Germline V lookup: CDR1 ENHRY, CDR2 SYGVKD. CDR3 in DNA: TGTGCCATCAGTGCCTCGGACAGGGATTCCTACAATGAGCAGTTCTTC. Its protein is CAISASDRDSYNEQFF.